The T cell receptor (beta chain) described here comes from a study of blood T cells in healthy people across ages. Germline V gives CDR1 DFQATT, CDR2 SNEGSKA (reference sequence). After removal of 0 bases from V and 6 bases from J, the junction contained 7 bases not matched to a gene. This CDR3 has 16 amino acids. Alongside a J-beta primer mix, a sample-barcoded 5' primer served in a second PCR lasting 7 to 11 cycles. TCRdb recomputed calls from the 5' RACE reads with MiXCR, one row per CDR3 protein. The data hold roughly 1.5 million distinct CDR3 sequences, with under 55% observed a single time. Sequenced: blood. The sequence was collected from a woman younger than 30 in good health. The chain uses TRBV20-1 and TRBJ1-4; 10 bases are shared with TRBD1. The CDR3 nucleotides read TGCAGTGCTAGAGAGCCCGGACAGGGGGGTGATGAAAAACTGTTTTTT. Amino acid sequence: CSAREPGQGGDEKLFF.